This TCR beta chain was captured by sequencing in a study of blood T cell repertoires in COVID-19. Study at large: The cDNA or gDNA used as material had been derived from T cells, B-cell-depleted T cells, or PBMCs.

V lost 5 bases and J lost 7, with 9 bases in between. The length of the CDR3 is 11 residues. Germline values: CDR1 GTSNPN, CDR2 SVGIG (reference sequence). In the authors' methods: Amplified reference gene primers provided the basis for estimating nucleated cell counts. Assay: immunoSEQ multiplex PCR; the TCRdb copy retains only in-frame clones and omits some. That table supplies the V and J calls and clone size; D and trimming were determined from the DNA. The sample lists about 140,000 clones, 75% to 80% occurring once. Cohort 3 donors counted as recovered after two negative PCRs, clearance, or resolved symptoms.

The sample was PBMCs or T cells enriched from blood (not recorded which). This receptor was identified in a woman aged 50 to 60 who had recovered from COVID-19. The V and J genes are TRBV30 and TRBJ2-1; D unclear. CDR3 in amino acids: CAWSQANEQFF. DNA of the CDR3: TGTGCCTGGTCTCAAGCTAATGAGCAGTTCTTC.